Each of the 30 T cell receptor beta chains below was sequenced from the same sample in a study of cytomegalovirus exposure and HLA in healthy donors. A multiplex PCR was run with 60 Vbeta primers and 13 Jbeta primers. The assay was immunoSEQ multiplex PCR, and TCRdb's table has in-frame clones only and misses some. Of some 200,000 clones listed, more than 60% are singletons. The specimen sequenced was PBMCs. The origin of the receptors is a man aged 50-60 years in good health and CMV-seronegative.

The chain carries TRBV6-1 and TRBJ2-7; TRBD1 matches 8 bases. Germline values: CDR1 MNHNS, CDR2 SASEGT. Trimming removed 6 bases from V and 0 bases from J; junction bases left unmatched: 7. The CDR3 length is 15 residues. CDR3: CASSSPGQVSYEQYF. In DNA form, the CDR3 reads TGTGCCAGCAGCTCCCCGGGACAGGTCTCCTACGAGCAGTACTTC.

The V and J genes are TRBV5-1 and TRBJ1-2; 11 bases align to TRBD1. This CDR3 comprises 15 residues. With V trimmed by 4 bases and J by 8 bases, 10 bases remained unmatched. Germline V gene sequence: CDR1 SGHRS, CDR2 YFSETQ. CDR3 loop: CASSIGQGASWGYTF. The CDR3 DNA sequence: TGCGCCAGCAGCATAGGACAGGGGGCCTCTTGGGGCTACACCTTC.

The genes are TRBV7-9 and TRBJ2-4, with D uncertain. This CDR3 has 16 residues. Germline V gives CDR1 SEHNR, CDR2 FQNEAQ (reference sequence). V dropped 0 bases and J dropped 7 bases, with 16 bases sitting between them. CDR3 coding DNA: TGTGCCAGCAGCTTAGCCGAGAGCTACCCTAAGAACATTCAGTACTTC. This sequence encodes CASSLAESYPKNIQYF.

The chain links TRBV7-6 to TRBJ1-1, with no clear D. V gave up 4 bases and J gave up 2 bases, with 11 bases separating them. Germline assignment: CDR1 SGHVS and CDR2 FNYEAQ. The CDR3 is 14 residues long. Here the CDR3 DNA reads TGTGCCAGCAGCTCGGGTCTCGGTAACACTGAAGCTTTCTTT. This translates into CASSSGLGNTEAFF.

The V call is TRBV30, the J call TRBJ1-6; D might be TRBD1 (6 bases). V was pared by 1 base and J by 7 bases, with 11 bases between. There are 14 residues in the CDR3. Germline CDR1 and CDR2: GTSNPN and SVGIG (reference sequence). As DNA, the CDR3 is TGTGCCTGGAGTGAGGGGGAATGGAATTCACCCCTCCACTTT. The encoded protein is CAWSEGEWNSPLHF.

The chain recombines TRBV11-2 with TRBJ2-3, with D maybe TRBD2 (6 bases). Per germline, CDR1 SGHAT and CDR2 FQNNGV. There are 13 residues in the CDR3. With 6 bases removed from V and 7 bases from J, the gap between germline ends came to 14 bases. The CDR3 region has the DNA TGTGCCAGCAGGGATGCCGGGGGAAATACGCAGTATTTT. This translates into CASRDAGGNTQYF.

Only one count was recorded for this clone. The chain is built from TRBV7-8 and TRBJ2-3, with D maybe TRBD1 (5 bases). The CDR3 is 16 amino acids. V was shortened by 5 bases and J by 2 bases, with 17 bases between the two germline ends. CDR1 and CDR2 from the germline V gene are SGHVS and FQNEAQ. CDR3 in amino acids: CASSETGQEFTDTQYF. CDR3 bases: TGTGCCAGCAGCGAAACAGGACAAGAATTCACAGATACGCAGTATTTT.

The chain uses TRBV5-1 and TRBJ1-1; TRBD1 is a possible D gene (5 bases). V lost 1 base and J lost 1, with 8 bases in between. This CDR3 contains 14 residues. Germline V CDR1 and CDR2: SGHRS, YFSETQ. This CDR3 is CASSLTGSNTEAFF. The CDR3 DNA is TGCGCCAGCAGCTTGACAGGATCGAACACTGAAGCTTTCTTT. Filled out from reference TRBV5-1 and TRBJ1-1, the complete variable domain reads KAGVTQTPRYLIKTRGQQVTLSCSPISGHRSVSWYQQTPGQGLQFLFEYFSETQRNKGNFPGRFSGRQFSNSRSEMNVSTLELGDSALYLCASSLTGSNTEAFFGQGTRLTVV.

The genes are TRBV28 and TRBJ1-1; a possible D gene is TRBD1 (5 bases). Per the germline V gene, CDR1 is MDHEN and CDR2 is SYDVKM. V was trimmed by 7 bases and J by 1 base, leaving 22 bases between them. This CDR3 has 17 residues. The CDR3 nucleotides are TGTGCCAGCACGATATCCCCCCGGACAATCCCGAACACTGAAGCTTTCTTT. It is translated as CASTISPRTIPNTEAFF.

This rearrangement joins TRBV7-2 to TRBJ2-4; D remains ambiguous. Trimming removed 0 bases from V and 6 bases from J, with 12 bases in between. Germline V gene data show CDR1 as SGHTA and CDR2 as FQGNSA. The CDR3 is made up of 15 amino acids. The CDR3 bases are TGTGCCAGCAGCTTAGCCCCCCAGAAGTTAAACATTCAGTACTTC. Its translation: CASSLAPQKLNIQYF. Full variable domain (outside the CDR3, taken from reference TRBV7-2 and TRBJ2-4): GAGVSQSPSNKVTEKGKDVELRCDPISGHTALYWYRQSLGQGLEFLIYFQGNSAPDKSGLPSDRFSAERTGGSVSTLTIQRTQQEDSAVYLCASSLAPQKLNIQYFGAGTRLSVL.

As to this clone: The sample contains more than one DNA sequence encoding this CDR3. The gene calls are TRBV29-1 and TRBJ1-2, with D possibly being TRBD1 (5 bases). With 6 bases removed from V and 2 bases from J, the gap between germline ends came to 10 bases. Germline CDR1 and CDR2: SQVTM and ANQGSEA. The CDR3 runs 12 residues. The chain's CDR3 is CSVGGTNYGYTF. CDR3 DNA sequence: TGCAGCGTAGGAGGGACGAACTATGGCTACACCTTC.

V gene TRBV9 combines with J gene TRBJ1-1, with unresolved D. The germline gives CDR1 SGDLS, CDR2 YYNGEE. The CDR3 sequence is 13 residues long. Trimming took 3 bases from V and 2 from J, leaving 8 bases between them. CDR3 region: CASSGTPNTEAFF. The CDR3 bases are TGTGCCAGCAGCGGAACACCTAACACTGAAGCTTTCTTT.

The rearrangement joins TRBV28 to TRBJ2-5; TRBD2 aligns across 7 bases. Germline CDR1 reads MDHEN; CDR2 reads SYDVKM. There are 15 residues in the CDR3. V shed 7 bases and J 5 bases; nucleotides not matched to a gene: 13. The CDR3 protein is CASTLGKAGAETQYF. The DNA for the CDR3 is TGTGCCAGCACCTTGGGGAAGGCGGGAGCGGAGACCCAGTACTTC. The whole variable domain, remainder taken from reference TRBV28 and TRBJ2-5, is DVKVTQSSRYLVKRTGEKVFLECVQDMDHENMFWYRQDPGLGLRLIYFSYDVKMKEKGDIPEGYSVSREKKERFSLILESASTNQTSMYLCASTLGKAGAETQYFGPGTRLLVL.

J is TRBJ2-5 and V is TRBV5-5, with no clear D. Germline loops: CDR1 SGHKS, CDR2 YYEKEE (reference sequence). The CDR3 has 14 residues. The V end was cut by 4 bases, the J end by 5 bases, with 15 bases between. As DNA, the CDR3 is TGTGCCAGCAGCCGATTAGCCAGAGAGGAGACCCAGTACTTC. Protein: CASSRLAREETQYF.

The chain uses TRBV18 and TRBJ2-5, with D possibly being TRBD2 (5 bases). The CDR3 has 15 amino acids. Germline V gives CDR1 KGHSH, CDR2 LQKENI. Trimming pared 1 base from V and 5 bases from J, leaving 14 bases between. The CDR3 spells CASSPLGVVEETQYF. The CDR3 nucleotides are TGTGCCAGCTCACCACTCGGGGTCGTTGAGGAGACCCAGTACTTC.

Regarding this clone: The same CDR3 can be traced to other DNA sequences in this sample. V and J are TRBV27 and TRBJ2-7; 7 bases are a match to TRBD2. Germline V gene lookup returns CDR1 MNHEY and CDR2 SMNVEV (reference sequence). The V gene end was trimmed by 5 bases and the J gene end by 2 bases; junction bases not matched to a gene: 3. The CDR3 is made up of 13 amino acids. CDR3 residues: CASSLGLAYEQYF. CDR3 nucleotides: TGTGCCAGCAGTCTCGGACTAGCCTACGAGCAGTACTTC.

J is TRBJ2-4 and V is TRBV5-1, with 9 nucleotides matching TRBD1. The germline gives CDR1 SGHRS, CDR2 YFSETQ. The CDR3 loop spans 13 amino acids. V gave up 7 bases and J gave up 7 bases; unmatched junction bases: 6. For the CDR3, the DNA is TGCGCCAGCTGCTGGACAGGGGAGAACATTCAGTACTTC. It encodes CASCWTGENIQYF.

The chain combines TRBV2 with TRBJ2-7; 7 bases are a match to TRBD1. From germline, CDR1 is SNHLY and CDR2 FYNNEI. This CDR3 has 16 amino acids. V shed 6 bases and J 0 bases; nucleotides not matched to a gene: 11. CDR3 sequence (DNA): TGTGCCAGCAGCTCAACCGGGACAGTGTTCTCCTACGAGCAGTACTTC. It yields the protein CASSSTGTVFSYEQYF.

The genes are TRBV27 and TRBJ2-7; TRBD1 might be the D (6 bases). CDR3 length equals 12 residues. V lost 8 bases and J 3 bases, leaving 11 bases between the germline ends. CDR1 and CDR2 (germline): MNHEY, SMNVEV (reference sequence). The CDR3 loop reads CASYGTFYEQYF. In DNA, the CDR3 is TGTGCCAGCTACGGGACATTCTACGAGCAGTACTTC.

This clone was observed a handful of times. The rearrangement joins TRBV28 to TRBJ1-4; TRBD1 matches 9 bases. V trimming: 8 bases; J trimming: 5 bases; junction bases outside the gene matches: 6. The CDR3 extends over 14 amino acids. Per the germline V gene, CDR1 is MDHEN and CDR2 is SYDVKM. CDR3 in amino acids: CASGTGPTNEKLFF. Here the CDR3 DNA reads TGTGCCAGCGGGACAGGGCCCACGAATGAAAAACTGTTTTTT.

The rearrangement uses TRBV19 and TRBJ2-3, with TRBD2 matching over 15 bases. The trim removed 2 bases at V and 4 bases at J, leaving 13 bases unmatched. This CDR3 region has 20 residues. From germline, CDR1 is LNHDA and CDR2 SQIVND (reference sequence). This CDR3 reads CASSIFGLAGGLEVADTQYF. DNA of the CDR3: TGTGCCAGTAGTATATTCGGACTAGCGGGAGGGCTTGAAGTGGCAGATACGCAGTATTTT.

The chain couples TRBV19 to TRBJ1-1; 9 bases agree with TRBD1. Losses at the gene ends were 0 bases for V and 4 bases for J; bases not matched to a gene: 9. The CDR3 has 17 residues. Germline V gene data show CDR1 as LNHDA and CDR2 as SQIVND (reference sequence). CDR3 residues: CASSIEARGQGVTEAFF. The CDR3 DNA reads as TGTGCCAGTAGTATAGAAGCCCGGGGACAGGGAGTCACTGAAGCTTTCTTT. Full variable domain (outside the CDR3, taken from reference TRBV19 and TRBJ1-1): DGGITQSPKYLFRKEGQNVTLSCEQNLNHDAMYWYRQDPGQGLRLIYYSQIVNDFQKGDIAEGYSVSREKKESFPLTVTSAQKNPTAFYLCASSIEARGQGVTEAFFGQGTRLTVV.

This rearrangement joins TRBV4-1 to TRBJ2-1; 8 bases agree with TRBD2. Losses at the gene ends were 1 base for V and 7 bases for J; bases not matched to a gene: 9. CDR3 length: 16 residues. Germline V gene sequence: CDR1 MGHRA, CDR2 YSYEKL. CDR3 protein: CASSQAGGPFLNEQFF. CDR3 coding DNA: TGCGCCAGCAGCCAAGCGGGAGGGCCCTTCTTAAATGAGCAGTTCTTC.

The chain carries TRBV11-2 and TRBJ1-2; 9 positions match TRBD1. The junction had 11 bases not matched to a gene; V was cut back by 1 base and J by 5 bases. The CDR3 loop spans 17 amino acids. The germline CDR1 and CDR2 sequences are SGHAT and FQNNGV. The CDR3 nucleotides read TGTGCCAGCAGCTTAGGAGCGGGACAGGGCTCCAAGTATGGCTACACCTTC. This encodes CASSLGAGQGSKYGYTF.

This clone was seen just once. The chain links TRBV9 to TRBJ2-7; 8 nucleotides align to TRBD2. Per the germline V gene, CDR1 is SGDLS and CDR2 is YYNGEE. The CDR3 runs 15 residues. J was trimmed by 2 bases and V by 0 bases; bases with no gene match: 4. The CDR3 sequence: CASSVGGSGTYEQYF. The DNA for the CDR3 is TGTGCCAGCAGCGTAGGCGGTAGCGGGACCTACGAGCAGTACTTC. Drawing the rest from reference TRBV9 and TRBJ2-7, the complete variable domain is DSGVTQTPKHLITATGQRVTLRCSPRSGDLSVYWYQQSLDQGLQFLIQYYNGEERAKGNILERFSAQQFPDLHSELNLSSLELGDSALYFCASSVGGSGTYEQYFGPGTRLTVT.

V usage is TRBV30 and J usage is TRBJ1-2, with TRBD1 identical over 7 bases. Germline V CDR1 and CDR2: GTSNPN, SVGIG (reference sequence). V dropped 5 bases and J dropped 4; count of bases not matched to a gene: 7. CDR3 length: 13 residues. This CDR3 reads CAWAGTASYGYTF. DNA of the CDR3: TGTGCCTGGGCCGGGACAGCGAGCTATGGCTACACCTTC.

Concerning this clone itself: Other DNA sequences in the same sample also yield this CDR3. The gene calls are TRBV27 and TRBJ2-3; D is undetermined. Germline lookup yields CDR1 MNHEY and CDR2 SMNVEV (reference sequence). V was shortened by 3 bases and J by 0 bases, with 7 bases between the two germline ends. CDR3 length equals 14 residues. In DNA, the CDR3 is TGTGCCAGCAGTTTTGGAGTAAGCACAGATACGCAGTATTTT. Its protein is CASSFGVSTDTQYF.

This chain joins TRBV5-1 and TRBJ2-1, with 7 nucleotides matching TRBD1. CDR1 and CDR2 (germline): SGHRS, YFSETQ. The V gene end was trimmed by 4 bases and the J gene end by 7 bases; junction bases not matched to a gene: 2. The CDR3 runs 12 residues. The CDR3 protein is CASSEGQNEQFF. As DNA, the CDR3 is TGCGCCAGCAGCGAGGGACAGAATGAGCAGTTCTTC.

In its sample, this clone was seen once. V usage is TRBV5-1 and J usage is TRBJ1-4; no firm D call. The CDR3 runs 15 residues. Trimming left V 0 bases short and J 4 bases short, with 10 bases between. Per the germline V gene, CDR1 is SGHRS and CDR2 is YFSETQ. The CDR3 coding sequence is TGCGCCAGCAGCTTGGATGGAGTAAATAATGAAAAACTGTTTTTT. It codes for CASSLDGVNNEKLFF.

This clone was observed once. This rearrangement joins TRBV7-9 to TRBJ1-2; perhaps TRBD1 as D (6 bases). This CDR3 contains 16 residues. CDR1 SEHNR and CDR2 FQNEAQ come from the germline V gene (reference sequence). With 5 bases removed from V and 0 bases from J, the gap between germline ends came to 16 bases. CDR3 DNA sequence: TGTGCCAGCAGCATACGACAGGTGCCTACTAACTATGGCTACACCTTC. Protein product: CASSIRQVPTNYGYTF.